A single sample is the source of the 15 T cell receptor beta chains below, sequenced in a study of blood T cell repertoires in COVID-19. TCRdb's table, derived via immunoSEQ multiplex PCR, lists solely in-frame clones and lacks some. The profile covers over 200,000 clones, with about 85% appearing a single time and 10% to 14% taken by the ten largest. Sequencing used PBMCs or T cells enriched from blood (not recorded which). These receptors all come from a man younger than 40 who had recovered from COVID-19.

The chain recombines TRBV7-2 with TRBJ1-1; D is uncertain. With 3 bases removed from V and 0 bases from J, the gap between germline ends came to 8 bases. Germline CDR1 reads SGHTA; CDR2 reads FQGNSA. This CDR3 comprises 14 residues. The CDR3 DNA reads TGTGCCAGCAGCTTTGATTGGCTGAACACTGAAGCTTTCTTT. Residues: CASSFDWLNTEAFF.

The chain uses TRBV7-2 and TRBJ2-1; tentative D call: TRBD1 (8 bases). There are 13 residues in the CDR3. The germline gives CDR1 SGHTA, CDR2 FQGNSA. Between the trimmed V and J ends, which lost 1 base and 15 bases, there was a span of 16 bases. Written as DNA, the CDR3 is TGTGCCAGCAGCTTAGGCGGGGGACAGGCTCTGTTCTTC. Its translation: CASSLGGGQALFF. Supplemented by reference TRBV7-2 and TRBJ2-1, the full variable domain reads GAGVSQSPSNKVTEKGKDVELRCDPISGHTALYWYRQSLGQGLEFLIYFQGNSAPDKSGLPSDRFSAERTGGSVSTLTIQRTQQEDSAVYLCASSLGGGQALFFGPGTRLTVL.

The chain couples TRBV18 to TRBJ1-2; possible D gene TRBD1, 6 bases. This CDR3 region has 18 residues. From germline, CDR1 is KGHSH and CDR2 LQKENI. V dropped 3 bases and J dropped 6 bases, with 26 bases sitting between them. The CDR3 here is CASSPILRAGATLDGYTF. The CDR3 DNA reads TGTGCCAGCTCACCTATTTTGCGGGCAGGGGCCACTCTAGATGGCTACACCTTC.

The chain joins TRBV7-8 to TRBJ2-7; 11 nucleotides line up with TRBD1. This CDR3 spans 16 amino acids. The V gene end was trimmed by 2 bases and the J gene end by 6 bases; junction bases not matched to a gene: 9. Germline V lookup: CDR1 SGHVS, CDR2 FQNEAQ. This CDR3 reads CASSLFGQGAQSEQYF. The CDR3 DNA reads TGTGCCAGCAGCTTATTCGGACAGGGGGCGCAGTCCGAGCAGTACTTC.

The chain uses TRBV19 and TRBJ1-2, with 8 bases that match TRBD1. With 1 base clipped from V and 6 bases from J, the junction kept 7 bases outside the gene matches. Germline V gene data show CDR1 as LNHDA and CDR2 as SQIVND (reference sequence). The CDR3 has 15 residues. The CDR3 nucleotides read TGTGCCAGTAGTATAGGCCCAGGGGGCTTAAATGGCTACACCTTC. It codes for CASSIGPGGLNGYTF.

This chain joins TRBV4-3 and TRBJ1-3; D gene unclear. Per the germline V gene, CDR1 is LGHNA and CDR2 is YSLEER. The CDR3 consists of 15 residues. The V end was cut by 3 bases, the J end by 0 bases, with 9 bases between. The CDR3 DNA follows: TGCGCCAGCAGCCAGTGGCAGGTCTCTGGAAACACCATATATTTT. It codes for CASSQWQVSGNTIYF.

The table lists this clone with a count of one. The rearrangement uses TRBV7-2 and TRBJ2-1; D might be TRBD2 (5 bases). Trimming left V 1 base short and J 9 bases short, with 7 bases between. CDR3 length: 12 residues. Germline lookup yields CDR1 SGHTA and CDR2 FQGNSA. The CDR3 DNA is TGTGCCAGCAGCTTAGAGCGGACTGAGCAGTTCTTC. Protein sequence: CASSLERTEQFF.

The chain's CDR3 is CASSLALRGGGADTQYF. The CDR3 nucleotides read TGTGCCAGCAGCTTAGCGCTGAGGGGAGGAGGCGCAGATACGCAGTATTTT. The J gene is TRBJ2-3, the V gene TRBV7-2; tentatively, D is TRBD2 (6 bases). The V gene's germline CDR1 is SGHTA and CDR2 FQGNSA. V shed 0 bases and J shed 4 bases, with 17 bases lying between them. The CDR3 spans 17 residues. Variable domain in full (rest from reference TRBV7-2 and TRBJ2-3): GAGVSQSPSNKVTEKGKDVELRCDPISGHTALYWYRQSLGQGLEFLIYFQGNSAPDKSGLPSDRFSAERTGGSVSTLTIQRTQQEDSAVYLCASSLALRGGGADTQYFGPGTRLTVL.

This rearrangement joins TRBV2 to TRBJ2-7; tentatively, D is TRBD1 (6 bases). Trimming left V 4 bases short and J 4 bases short, with 11 bases between. From germline, CDR1 is SNHLY and CDR2 FYNNEI. The CDR3 loop spans 13 amino acids. In nucleotides, the CDR3 is TGTGCCAGCAGTGTGGCTAGGGGGTACGAGCAGTACTTC. Protein product: CASSVARGYEQYF.

The J gene is TRBJ2-1, the V gene TRBV4-1, with D possibly matching TRBD2 (6 bases). The V gene's germline CDR1 is MGHRA and CDR2 YSYEKL. Trimming stripped 1 base from V and 10 bases from J, with 11 bases between. The CDR3 runs 13 residues. This CDR3 is CASSQARGREQFF. In DNA form, the CDR3 reads TGCGCCAGCAGCCAAGCGCGGGGTCGAGAGCAGTTCTTC.

The chain links TRBV7-8 to TRBJ2-7; perhaps TRBD1 as D (5 bases). Germline loops: CDR1 SGHVS, CDR2 FQNEAQ. The germline V and J ends were trimmed by 3 bases and 0 bases, with 18 bases remaining between them. The CDR3 covers 17 residues. CDR3 DNA sequence: TGTGCCAGCAGCTTTACCAGTGCAGGGATTAGCTCCTACGAGCAGTACTTC. Translating gives CASSFTSAGISSYEQYF.

This clone was picked up one time. The chain uses TRBV28 and TRBJ2-3; D gene unclear. Trimming left V 3 bases short and J 0 bases short, with 10 bases between. Germline V gene sequence: CDR1 MDHEN, CDR2 SYDVKM. The CDR3 runs 15 residues. The CDR3 DNA reads TGTGCCAGCAGTTTGTTGGCGGTTAGCACAGATACGCAGTATTTT. Translating it yields CASSLLAVSTDTQYF.

This clone appeared a few times. V and J are TRBV7-9 and TRBJ1-5; D is undetermined. V dropped 4 bases and J dropped 5 bases, with 9 bases sitting between them. The V gene's germline CDR1 is SEHNR and CDR2 FQNEAQ (reference sequence). The CDR3 has 13 residues. In DNA, the CDR3 is TGTGCCAGCAGCTCGGGGTTATATCAGCCCCAGCATTTT. Translating it yields CASSSGLYQPQHF.

The CDR3 loop is CASSNRVAGRNTEAFF. In DNA, the CDR3 is TGTGCCAGCAGCAACAGGGTAGCGGGCAGGAACACTGAAGCTTTCTTT. This chain joins TRBV11-2 and TRBJ1-1, with D maybe TRBD1 (6 bases). Germline V CDR1 and CDR2: SGHAT, FQNNGV. The V end lost 5 bases, the J end lost 1 base, and 17 bases lay between the germline ends. The CDR3 sequence is 16 residues long.

The rearrangement uses TRBV19 and TRBJ1-2; D is undetermined. CDR1 LNHDA and CDR2 SQIVND come from the germline V gene (reference sequence). This CDR3 spans 14 amino acids. The V end lost 7 bases, the J end lost 4 bases, and 16 bases lay between the germline ends. CDR3: CASNSKDGGYGYTF. The CDR3 nucleotides read TGTGCCAGTAACTCGAAGGACGGAGGCTATGGCTACACCTTC.